This T cell receptor beta chain was sequenced during a study of CD8 T cells in Susac syndrome. CD8+ and CD4+ T cells from blood underwent TCR beta sequencing, which was carried out in a high-throughput format. Random hexamers were used to reverse transcribe an amount of 0.5 to 1 ug RNA. TCRdb redid the calling of the immunoSEQ multiplex PCR reads with MiXCR, one entry per CDR3 protein. The repertoire holds approximately 190,000 distinct CDR3 sequences, with roughly 94% as singletons. CDR1 is DFQATT and CDR2 is SNEGSKA in the germline V gene (reference sequence). J gave up 0 bases and V 1 base, and 9 bases lay outside the gene matches. There are 17 residues in the CDR3.

The chain uses TRBV20-1 and TRBJ2-1; 7 bases match TRBD2. The sample comprised CD8+ T cells from PBMCs. The receptor comes from a human donor with Susac syndrome. DNA of the CDR3: TGCAGTGCTAGAGTATATAGCGGGCGGAGCTCCTACAATGAGCAGTTCTTC. Amino acid sequence: CSARVYSGRSSYNEQFF.